The sequence of this T cell receptor (beta chain) was determined in a study of regulatory T cells in long-lasting Graves disease. Notes on the study in general: Favored gene segments in persistent disease were TRBV28, TRBJ1-2 and TRBJ2-5.

Trimming removed 5 bases from V and 4 bases from J; junction bases left unmatched: 7. CDR3 size: 16 residues. CDR1 and CDR2 from the germline V gene are MNHEY and SVGEGT. As for time point: persistent/refractory GD, antithyroid drugs over 5 years with positive TRAb. Preparation of the TCR library used RNA extracted from PBMCs. Arm-PCR with iRepertoire HTBI primers amplified the CDR3 regions for these TCR beta libraries. Original handling: Identified across the samples were 62 TRBV segments and approximately 14 TRBJ segments. TCRdb re-called the multiplex PCR reads through MiXCR, storing one row per CDR3 protein. The V and J calls and clone size come from TCRdb's table, not from the authors' own analysis. The sample holds approximately 400,000 distinct CDR3 sequences, less than 25% seen once. This clonotype was observed a few times. No antigen is known for it.

The chain combines TRBV6-2 or TRBV6-3 with TRBJ2-7; the match to TRBD2 covers 14 bases. The specimen comprised peripheral blood mononuclear cells (PBMCs), sampled when the disease was refractory, from a patient treated with antithyroid drugs. This sequence originates from a female donor with Graves disease. CDR3 DNA: TGTGCCAGCAGTGACGGGACTAGCGGGAGTTGGTACGAGCAGTACTTC. It is translated as CASSDGTSGSWYEQYF.